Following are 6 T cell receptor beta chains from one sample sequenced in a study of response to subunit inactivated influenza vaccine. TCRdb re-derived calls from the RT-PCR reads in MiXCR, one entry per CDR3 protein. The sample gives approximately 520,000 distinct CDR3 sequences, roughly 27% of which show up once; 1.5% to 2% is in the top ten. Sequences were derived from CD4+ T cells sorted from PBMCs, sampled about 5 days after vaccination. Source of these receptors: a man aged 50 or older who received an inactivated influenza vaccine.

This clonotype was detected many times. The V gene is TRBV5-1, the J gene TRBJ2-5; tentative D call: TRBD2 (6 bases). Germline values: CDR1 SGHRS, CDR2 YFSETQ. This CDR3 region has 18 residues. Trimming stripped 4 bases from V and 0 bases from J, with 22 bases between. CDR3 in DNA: TGCGCCAGCAGCACGGGACTCCTTGTGGAGCTCAACCAAGAGACCCAGTACTTC. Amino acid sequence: CASSTGLLVELNQETQYF.

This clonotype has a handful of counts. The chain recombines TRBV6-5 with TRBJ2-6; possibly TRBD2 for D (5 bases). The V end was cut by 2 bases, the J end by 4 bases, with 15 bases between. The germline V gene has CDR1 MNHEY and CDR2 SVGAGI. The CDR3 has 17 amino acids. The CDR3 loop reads CASSYGPRGNGANVLTF. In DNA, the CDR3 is TGTGCCAGCAGTTACGGCCCCCGGGGAAACGGGGCCAACGTCCTGACTTTC.

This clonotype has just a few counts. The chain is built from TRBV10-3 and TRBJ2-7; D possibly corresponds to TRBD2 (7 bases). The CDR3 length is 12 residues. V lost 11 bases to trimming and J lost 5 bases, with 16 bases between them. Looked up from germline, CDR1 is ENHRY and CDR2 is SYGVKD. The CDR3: CALTLGGDEQYF. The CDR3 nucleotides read TGTGCCCTCACTTTAGGGGGGGACGAGCAGTACTTC.

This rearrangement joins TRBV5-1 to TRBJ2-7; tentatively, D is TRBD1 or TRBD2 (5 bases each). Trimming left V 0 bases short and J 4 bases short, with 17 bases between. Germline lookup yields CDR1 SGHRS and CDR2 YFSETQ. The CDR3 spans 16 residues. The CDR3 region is CASSLVAGTAFYEQYF. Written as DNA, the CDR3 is TGCGCCAGCAGCTTGGTTGCTGGGACCGCGTTTTACGAGCAGTACTTC.

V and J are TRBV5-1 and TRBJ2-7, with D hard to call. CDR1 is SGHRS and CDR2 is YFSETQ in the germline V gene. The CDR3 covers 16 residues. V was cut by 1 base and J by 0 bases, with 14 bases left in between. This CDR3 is CASSLLNSESSYEQYF. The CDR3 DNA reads TGCGCCAGCAGCTTGTTGAACAGCGAGAGCTCCTACGAGCAGTACTTC.

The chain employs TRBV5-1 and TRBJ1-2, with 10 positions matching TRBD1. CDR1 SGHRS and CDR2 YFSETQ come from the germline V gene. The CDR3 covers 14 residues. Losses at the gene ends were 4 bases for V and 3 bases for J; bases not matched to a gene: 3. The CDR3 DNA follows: TGCGCCAGCAGCGAGGACAGGGGGTACTATGGCTACACCTTC. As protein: CASSEDRGYYGYTF.